Included here is one TCR beta chain sequence, with context. Its antigen target is currently unknown. No much larger clonotype is one base removed from it; base qualities were not supplied. The time point label corresponds to: baseline before first vaccination. Samples from vaccinated people were obtained from the UK trials COV001 and COV002, which included a single-blind randomized controlled phase 2/3 trial of AZD1222 (ChAdOx1 nCoV-19) in healthy adults. For TCRbeta chain sequencing, PBMC samples from trial participants were taken at day 0 and at day 28 after the second dose. This sample was included in a study of T cell responses to AZD1222 COVID-19 vaccine (dated by TCRdb to the early 2020s). About the investigation overall: AZD1222 recipients whose second dose came at about 4 weeks and those whose second dose came at about 12 weeks were combined into one group, since spike-specific TCR depth and breadth did not differ between the two schedules. TCR sequencing was performed for about 250 trial participants, of whom roughly 200 were given two doses of AZD1222 and 26 were given two doses of MenACWY control vaccine. Enrollment into the trials was organized by age into subgroups of 18-55, 56-69 and 70-plus years, and those subgroups contained around 150, 28 and 57 TCR-sequenced participants, respectively. Results the study describes overall, beyond this receptor: Conclusions about previously exposed vaccinees were limited because only 6 or 7 AZD1222 recipients were SARS-CoV-2 seropositive at baseline. Because no day 14 peak-response samples were available, repertoires were characterized only after the peak T cell response. Epitopes outside the regions mutated in the B.1.351 and B.1.1.7 variants were reportedly recognized by nearly half of the unique spike-specific TCRs. Spike-specific TCR breadth and depth rose significantly after two AZD1222 doses compared with day 0 and with MenACWY recipients. Participants were mostly white British and included more females than males, and it was suggested by the authors that clonal diversity may have been underestimated. The 56-69-year group was small, and its depth increase did not reach significance, likely because of low power. The vaccine-associated CD4 TCRs covered the entire spike protein, and the dominant responses fell in regions 160-218 and 743-854.

V is shortened by 0 bases, J by 5 bases, and the region joining them spans 14 bases. Reading from cysteine to phenylalanine, the CDR3 counts 15 amino acids. The retained sequence is limited to the CDR3, 45 bases, with the frame set at the first base. CDR1 SGDLS and CDR2 YYNGEE are derived from the germline V gene. The CDR3 regions of human TCRbeta chains were analyzed by immunosequencing. The original pipeline was this. TCRs in the repertoires were matched against a reference library of SARS-CoV-2-specific TCRs that had been generated with the MIRA antigen-specificity platform. Breadth was defined as the fraction of unique TCRs that were SARS-CoV-2-associated. Depth was defined as the fraction of total T cells that were SARS-CoV-2-associated. Using the MIRA data, each spike-specific TCR was mapped to the spike region that the TCR reacts to and placed in a CD4 or CD8 class. Log10-transformed breadth and depth values were compared by one-way ANOVA with Sidak's multiple comparisons tests. TCRdb re-hosts the immuneACCESS table, in-frame sequences only. Its copies lack some clones; in the studies checked, an unresolved V gene accounts for under half of them, and the cause for the rest is not known. V and J calls and clone size are as listed in that table; D and trimming were resolved from the DNA. In this sample the table shows roughly 150,000 clones, 92% of which occur a single time. The ten largest clones capture around 1.3% of the sample.

This sequence uses TRBV9 and TRBJ2-5, with the D gene not clear enough to name. This clonotype was obtained from an adult in good health. The material was peripheral blood, obtained on day 0 of AZD1222 vaccination. CDR3 sequence: CASSVASGQVETQYF. The DNA sequence is given as TGTGCCAGCAGCGTAGCTAGTGGGCAGGTGGAGACCCAGTACTTC. When the CDR3 is completed using the reference TRBV9 and TRBJ2-5 genes on either side, the full variable domain is DSGVTQTPKHLITATGQRVTLRCSPRSGDLSVYWYQQSLDQGLQFLIQYYNGEERAKGNILERFSAQQFPDLHSELNLSSLELGDSALYFCASSVASGQVETQYFGPGTRLLVL.